This T cell receptor (beta chain) was found in a study of T cell responses to AZD1222 COVID-19 vaccine. Whole-study results and caveats: Spike-specific TCRs gained breadth and depth after people received two AZD1222 doses. Researchers report vaccine-associated CD4 TCRs spanning spike, with dominance at 160-218 and 743-854. There were repertoire samples only from the period after the peak T cell response.

About this clone itself: Its antigen remains unidentified.

CDR1 and CDR2 (germline): ENHRY, SYGVKD. V shed 4 bases and J 1 base; nucleotides not matched to a gene: 6. This CDR3 has 15 amino acids. Profiling relied on immunoSEQ multiplex PCR, and the TCRdb table lists in-frame clones only, not all of them. The table has 100,000 to 150,000 clones, around 87% seen once. The rearrangement uses TRBV10-3 and TRBJ2-5, with 7 nucleotides matching TRBD2. Sample: peripheral blood, taken on day 0 of AZD1222 vaccination. The receptor was derived from an adult in good health. This chain's CDR3 is CAISGEPGGQETQYF. CDR3 in DNA: TGTGCCATCAGTGGGGAACCGGGAGGCCAAGAGACCCAGTACTTC.